The 3 T cell receptor beta chains listed next were all sequenced from one sample in a study of human T cells and chemical hapten exposure. Time point defined: patch test 2, 6 weeks after DPC sensitization. Noted treatment: therapeutic diphenylcyclopropenone sensitization with weekly scalp DPC. TCRdb ran MiXCR on the RACE reads and lists one entry per CDR3 protein. The sample lists 40,000 to 45,000 distinct CDR3 sequences; around 10% were seen once. This specimen consisted of whole blood, obtained in connection with sensitization to the hapten diphenylcyclopropenone (DPC). The receptors come from a middle-aged woman with alopecia areata. Some clones in this sample may be carry-over from other donors' samples.

This clonotype showed up many times. The gene calls are TRBV29-1 and TRBJ2-4; D perhaps matches TRBD1 (5 bases). The ends were cut back, 6 bases at V and 15 bases at J, with 21 bases in the middle. The CDR3 has 12 amino acids. Germline CDR1 is SQVTM and CDR2 is ANQGSEA. CDR3 DNA sequence: TGCAGCGTATATACGATCCAGGGTCAGTCGTACTTC. Translating gives CSVYTIQGQSYF.

This clonotype has just a few counts. The J gene is TRBJ2-1, the V gene TRBV28; unclear D gene. Trimming cost V 5 bases and J 6 bases, with 11 bases left between them. The CDR3 totals 13 residues. Germline-derived CDR1 and CDR2 are MDHEN and SYDVKM. The CDR3 DNA reads TGTGCCAGCAGTCCGCGGAATCGCAATGAGCAGTTCTTC. Amino acid sequence: CASSPRNRNEQFF.

This clonotype was seen many times. This sequence joins TRBV7-2 and TRBJ2-5; 7 bases map to TRBD2. The CDR3 is 16 amino acids. CDR1 is SGHTA, CDR2 FQGNSA, per germline. The V and J ends lost 1 base and 1 base, in that order; junction bases with no gene match: 6. DNA for the CDR3: TGTGCCAGCAGCTTAGGATCTAGCGGAGCCCAAGAGACCCAGTACTTC. The encoded protein is CASSLGSSGAQETQYF.